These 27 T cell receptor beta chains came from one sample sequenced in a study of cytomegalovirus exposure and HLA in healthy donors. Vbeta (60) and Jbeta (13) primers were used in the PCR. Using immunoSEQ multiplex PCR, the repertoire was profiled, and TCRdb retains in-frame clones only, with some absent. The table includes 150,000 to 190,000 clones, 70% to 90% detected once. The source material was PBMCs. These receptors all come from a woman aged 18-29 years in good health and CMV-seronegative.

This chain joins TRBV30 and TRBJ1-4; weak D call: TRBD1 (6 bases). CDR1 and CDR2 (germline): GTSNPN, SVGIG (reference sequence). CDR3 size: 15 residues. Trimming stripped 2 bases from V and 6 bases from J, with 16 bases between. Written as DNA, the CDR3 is TGTGCCTGGAGTCCCCCTTTGGGGGCCTATGAAAAACTGTTTTTT. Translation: CAWSPPLGAYEKLFF.

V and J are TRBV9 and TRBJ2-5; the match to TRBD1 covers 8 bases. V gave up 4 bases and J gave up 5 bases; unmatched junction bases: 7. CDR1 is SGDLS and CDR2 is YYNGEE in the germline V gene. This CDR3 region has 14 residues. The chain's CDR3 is CASSLGQGKETQYF. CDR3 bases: TGTGCCAGCAGCCTCGGACAGGGAAAGGAGACCCAGTACTTC. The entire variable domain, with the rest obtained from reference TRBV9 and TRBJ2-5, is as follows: DSGVTQTPKHLITATGQRVTLRCSPRSGDLSVYWYQQSLDQGLQFLIQYYNGEERAKGNILERFSAQQFPDLHSELNLSSLELGDSALYFCASSLGQGKETQYFGPGTRLLVL.

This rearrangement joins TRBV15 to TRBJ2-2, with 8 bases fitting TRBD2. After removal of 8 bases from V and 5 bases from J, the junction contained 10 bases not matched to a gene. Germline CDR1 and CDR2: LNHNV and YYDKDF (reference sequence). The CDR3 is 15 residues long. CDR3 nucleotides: TGTGCCACCGCTGGCCGGGGGGGTTTAACCGGGGAGCTGTTTTTT. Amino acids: CATAGRGGLTGELFF.

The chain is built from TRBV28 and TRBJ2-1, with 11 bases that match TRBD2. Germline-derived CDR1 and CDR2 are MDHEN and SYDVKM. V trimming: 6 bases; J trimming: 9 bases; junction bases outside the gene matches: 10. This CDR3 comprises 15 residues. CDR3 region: CASRPTSGSRSEQFF. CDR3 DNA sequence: TGTGCCAGCAGGCCAACTAGCGGGAGTCGGAGTGAGCAGTTCTTC.

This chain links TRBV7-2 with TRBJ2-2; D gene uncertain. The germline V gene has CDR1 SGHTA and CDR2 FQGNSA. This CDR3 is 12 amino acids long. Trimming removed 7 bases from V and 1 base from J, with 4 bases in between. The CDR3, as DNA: TGTGCCAGCACCAGGAACACCGGGGAGCTGTTTTTT. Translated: CASTRNTGELFF.

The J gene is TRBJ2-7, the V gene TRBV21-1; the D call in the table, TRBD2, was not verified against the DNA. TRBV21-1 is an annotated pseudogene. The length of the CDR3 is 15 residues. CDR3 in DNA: TGTGCCAGCAGCCTTAGGGGGAGGGACCCCTACGAGCAGTACTTC. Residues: CASSLRGRDPYEQYF.

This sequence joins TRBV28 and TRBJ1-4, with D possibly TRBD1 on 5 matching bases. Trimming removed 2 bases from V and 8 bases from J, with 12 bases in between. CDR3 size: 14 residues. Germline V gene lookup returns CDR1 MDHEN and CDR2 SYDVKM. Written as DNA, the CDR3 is TGTGCCAGCAGTTTACAGGGTTTTCGGGAAAAACTGTTTTTT. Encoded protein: CASSLQGFREKLFF.

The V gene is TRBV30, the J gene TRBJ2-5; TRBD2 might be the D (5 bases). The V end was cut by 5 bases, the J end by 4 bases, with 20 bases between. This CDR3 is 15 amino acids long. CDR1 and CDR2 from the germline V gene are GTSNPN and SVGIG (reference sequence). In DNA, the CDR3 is TGTGCCTGGGGAATATGGAGGACCTGGGCAGAGACCCAGTACTTC. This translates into CAWGIWRTWAETQYF.

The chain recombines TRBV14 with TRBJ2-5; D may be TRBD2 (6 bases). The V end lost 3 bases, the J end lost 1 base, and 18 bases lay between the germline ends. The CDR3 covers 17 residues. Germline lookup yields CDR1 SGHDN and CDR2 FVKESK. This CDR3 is CASSHLTGWEAQETQYF. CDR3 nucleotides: TGTGCCAGCAGCCACCTTACGGGGTGGGAGGCCCAAGAGACCCAGTACTTC.

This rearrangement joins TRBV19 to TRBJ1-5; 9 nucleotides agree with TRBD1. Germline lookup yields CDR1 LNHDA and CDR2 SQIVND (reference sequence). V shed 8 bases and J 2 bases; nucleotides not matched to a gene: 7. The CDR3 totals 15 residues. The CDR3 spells CASGLRDRGNQPQHF. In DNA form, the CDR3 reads TGTGCCAGTGGACTCCGGGACAGGGGCAATCAGCCCCAGCATTTT.

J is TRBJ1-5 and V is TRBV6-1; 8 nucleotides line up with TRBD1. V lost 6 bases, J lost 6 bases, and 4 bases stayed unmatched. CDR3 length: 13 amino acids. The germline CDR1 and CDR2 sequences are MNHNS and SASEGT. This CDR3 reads CASRLRGLQPQHF. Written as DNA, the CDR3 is TGTGCCAGCAGACTCAGGGGGCTTCAGCCCCAGCATTTT.

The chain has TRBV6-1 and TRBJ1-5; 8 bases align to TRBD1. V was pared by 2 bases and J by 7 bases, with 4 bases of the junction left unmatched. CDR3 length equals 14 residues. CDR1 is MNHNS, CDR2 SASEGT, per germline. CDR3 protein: CASSEQGAGQPQHF. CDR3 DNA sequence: TGTGCCAGCAGTGAACAGGGGGCCGGACAGCCCCAGCATTTT.

The CDR3 here is CASSPIPRATYNSPLHF. CDR3 bases: TGTGCCAGCTCACCAATCCCCAGGGCTACCTATAATTCACCCCTCCACTTT. This sequence joins TRBV18 and TRBJ1-6; D may be TRBD1 (5 bases). This CDR3 contains 17 residues. Germline lookup yields CDR1 KGHSH and CDR2 LQKENI. Deletions cut 2 bases from V and 2 bases from J, with 13 bases between.

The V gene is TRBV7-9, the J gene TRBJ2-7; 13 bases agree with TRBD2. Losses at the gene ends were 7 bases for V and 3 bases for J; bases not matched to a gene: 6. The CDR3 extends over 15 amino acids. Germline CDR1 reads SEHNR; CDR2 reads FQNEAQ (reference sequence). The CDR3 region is CASITTSGRVYEQYF. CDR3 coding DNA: TGTGCCAGCATCACCACTAGCGGGAGGGTCTACGAGCAGTACTTC.

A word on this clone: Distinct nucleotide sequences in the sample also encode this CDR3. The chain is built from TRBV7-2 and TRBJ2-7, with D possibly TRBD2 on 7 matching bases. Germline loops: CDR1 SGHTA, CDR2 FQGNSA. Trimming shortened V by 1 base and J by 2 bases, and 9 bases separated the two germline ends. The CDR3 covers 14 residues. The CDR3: CASSLGGGPYEQYF. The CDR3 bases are TGTGCCAGCAGCTTAGGGGGGGGGCCCTACGAGCAGTACTTC.

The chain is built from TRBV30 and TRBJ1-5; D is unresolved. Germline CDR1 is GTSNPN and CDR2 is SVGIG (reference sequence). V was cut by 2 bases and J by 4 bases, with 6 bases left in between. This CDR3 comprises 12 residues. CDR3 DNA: TGTGCCTGGAGTACTCCAAATCAGCCCCAGCATTTT. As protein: CAWSTPNQPQHF.

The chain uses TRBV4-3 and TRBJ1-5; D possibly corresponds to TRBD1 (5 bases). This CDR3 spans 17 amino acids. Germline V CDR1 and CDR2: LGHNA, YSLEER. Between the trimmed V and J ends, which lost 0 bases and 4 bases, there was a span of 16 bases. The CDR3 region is CASSQDRIGGANQPQHF. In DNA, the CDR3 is TGCGCCAGCAGCCAAGACCGGATCGGGGGTGCAAATCAGCCCCAGCATTTT.

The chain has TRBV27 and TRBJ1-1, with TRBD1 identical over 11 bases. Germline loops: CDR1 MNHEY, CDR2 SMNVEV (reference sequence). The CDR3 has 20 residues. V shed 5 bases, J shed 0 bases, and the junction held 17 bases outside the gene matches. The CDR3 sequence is CASSLTPPGQGAEMNTEAFF. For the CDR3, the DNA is TGTGCCAGCAGTCTTACTCCACCCGGACAGGGGGCGGAAATGAACACTGAAGCTTTCTTT.

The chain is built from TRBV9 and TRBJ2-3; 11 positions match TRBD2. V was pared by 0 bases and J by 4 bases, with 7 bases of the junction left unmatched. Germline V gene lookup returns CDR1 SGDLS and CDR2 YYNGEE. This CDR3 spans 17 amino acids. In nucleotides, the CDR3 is TGTGCCAGCAGCGTAGTGGGTACTAGCGGGAGCGCAGATACGCAGTATTTT. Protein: CASSVVGTSGSADTQYF.

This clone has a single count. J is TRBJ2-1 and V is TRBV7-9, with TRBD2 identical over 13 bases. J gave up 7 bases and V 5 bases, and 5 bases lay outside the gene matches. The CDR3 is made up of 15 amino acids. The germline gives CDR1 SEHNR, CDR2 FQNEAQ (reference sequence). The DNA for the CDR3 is TGTGCCAGCAGCCTGACTAGCGGGAGGAGAAATGAGCAGTTCTTC. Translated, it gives CASSLTSGRRNEQFF.

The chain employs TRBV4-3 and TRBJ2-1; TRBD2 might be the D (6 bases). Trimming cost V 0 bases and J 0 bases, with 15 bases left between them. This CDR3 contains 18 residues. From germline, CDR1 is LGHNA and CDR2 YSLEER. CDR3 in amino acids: CASSQDPPSASSYNEQFF. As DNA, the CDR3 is TGCGCCAGCAGCCAAGATCCCCCTAGCGCTAGCTCCTACAATGAGCAGTTCTTC.

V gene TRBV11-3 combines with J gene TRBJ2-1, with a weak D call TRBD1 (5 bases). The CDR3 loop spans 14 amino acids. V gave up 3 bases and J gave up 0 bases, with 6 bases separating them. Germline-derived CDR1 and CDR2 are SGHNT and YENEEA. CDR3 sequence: CASSLQGSYNEQFF. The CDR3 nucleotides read TGTGCCAGCAGCTTGCAGGGCTCCTACAATGAGCAGTTCTTC.

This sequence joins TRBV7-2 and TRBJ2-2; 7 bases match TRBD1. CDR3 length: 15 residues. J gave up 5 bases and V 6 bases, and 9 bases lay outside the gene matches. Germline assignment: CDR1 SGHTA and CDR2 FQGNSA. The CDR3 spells CASSIRGRKTGELFF. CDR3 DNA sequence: TGTGCCAGCAGTATAAGGGGGCGCAAGACCGGGGAGCTGTTTTTT.

CDR3 loop: CSVDPGQGYGYTF. DNA of the CDR3: TGCAGCGTCGACCCCGGACAGGGCTATGGCTACACCTTC. The chain uses TRBV29-1 and TRBJ1-2; 8 nucleotides align to TRBD1. Trimming took 6 bases from V and 4 from J; bases not matched to a gene: 7. The V gene's germline CDR1 is SQVTM and CDR2 ANQGSEA. The CDR3 extends over 13 amino acids. Drawing the rest from reference TRBV29-1 and TRBJ1-2, the complete variable domain is SAVISQKPSRDICQRGTSLTIQCQVDSQVTMMFWYRQQPGQSLTLIATANQGSEATYESGFVIDKFPISRPNLTFSTLTVSNMSPEDSSIYLCSVDPGQGYGYTFGSGTRLTVV.

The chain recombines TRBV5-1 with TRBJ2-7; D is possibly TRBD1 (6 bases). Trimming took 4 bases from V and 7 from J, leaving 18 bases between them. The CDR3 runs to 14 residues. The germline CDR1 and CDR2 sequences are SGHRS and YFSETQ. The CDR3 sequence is CASSMTSGVREQYF. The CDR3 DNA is TGCGCCAGCAGCATGACCTCAGGGGTCCGGGAGCAGTACTTC. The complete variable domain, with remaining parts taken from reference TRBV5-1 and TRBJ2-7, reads KAGVTQTPRYLIKTRGQQVTLSCSPISGHRSVSWYQQTPGQGLQFLFEYFSETQRNKGNFPGRFSGRQFSNSRSEMNVSTLELGDSALYLCASSMTSGVREQYFGPGTRLTVT.

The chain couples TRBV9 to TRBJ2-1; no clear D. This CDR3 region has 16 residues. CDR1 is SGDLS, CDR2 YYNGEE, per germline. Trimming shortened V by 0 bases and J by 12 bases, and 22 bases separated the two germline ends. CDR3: CASSVESGVLVPGQFF. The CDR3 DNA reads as TGTGCCAGCAGCGTAGAATCCGGAGTCCTGGTTCCGGGGCAGTTCTTC.

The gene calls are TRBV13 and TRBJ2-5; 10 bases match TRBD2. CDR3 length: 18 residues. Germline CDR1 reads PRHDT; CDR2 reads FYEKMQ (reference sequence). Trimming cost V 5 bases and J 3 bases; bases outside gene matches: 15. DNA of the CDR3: TGTGCCAGCAGCGCAAGCTCAAAGATCGGGACTAGCGAAGAGACCCAGTACTTC. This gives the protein CASSASSKIGTSEETQYF.